This T cell receptor beta chain was recovered during a study of immune evolution from preneoplasia to lung adenocarcinoma. Broader study findings: Top clone frequencies peaked in normal lung, apparently declining through invasive adenocarcinoma.

Deletions cut 7 bases from V and 1 base from J, with 11 bases between. The germline gives CDR1 SQVTM, CDR2 ANQGSEA. There are 12 residues in the CDR3. This clone was observed once. The antigen is unknown. The protocol was immunoSEQ multiplex PCR, while the TCRdb copy is restricted to in-frame clones and leaves out a portion. The table has about 2,400 clones, more than 60% seen once. The chain recombines TRBV29-1 with TRBJ2-7; D is ambiguous. The receptor was derived from a person aged 65 to 79 with lung adenocarcinoma. The sample was FFPE adjacent normal lung tissue. The DNA for the CDR3 is TGCAGCGCCCAGACTCGTTCCTACGAGCAGTACTTC. Its protein product is CSAQTRSYEQYF.